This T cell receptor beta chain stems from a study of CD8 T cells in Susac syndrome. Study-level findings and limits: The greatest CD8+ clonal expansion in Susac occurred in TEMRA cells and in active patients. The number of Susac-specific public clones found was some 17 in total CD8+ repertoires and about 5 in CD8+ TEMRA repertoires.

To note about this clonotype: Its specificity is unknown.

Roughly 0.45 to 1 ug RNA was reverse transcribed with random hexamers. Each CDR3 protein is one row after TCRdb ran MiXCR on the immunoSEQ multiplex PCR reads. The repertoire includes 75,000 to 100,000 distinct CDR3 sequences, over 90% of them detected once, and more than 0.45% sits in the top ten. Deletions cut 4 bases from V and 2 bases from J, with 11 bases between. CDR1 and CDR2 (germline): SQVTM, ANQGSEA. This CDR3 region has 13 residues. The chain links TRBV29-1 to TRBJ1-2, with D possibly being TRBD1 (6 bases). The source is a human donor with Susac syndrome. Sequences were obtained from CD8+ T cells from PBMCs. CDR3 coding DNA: TGCAGCGTTGTGGCCAGGGGCAACTATGGCTACACCTTC. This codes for CSVVARGNYGYTF.